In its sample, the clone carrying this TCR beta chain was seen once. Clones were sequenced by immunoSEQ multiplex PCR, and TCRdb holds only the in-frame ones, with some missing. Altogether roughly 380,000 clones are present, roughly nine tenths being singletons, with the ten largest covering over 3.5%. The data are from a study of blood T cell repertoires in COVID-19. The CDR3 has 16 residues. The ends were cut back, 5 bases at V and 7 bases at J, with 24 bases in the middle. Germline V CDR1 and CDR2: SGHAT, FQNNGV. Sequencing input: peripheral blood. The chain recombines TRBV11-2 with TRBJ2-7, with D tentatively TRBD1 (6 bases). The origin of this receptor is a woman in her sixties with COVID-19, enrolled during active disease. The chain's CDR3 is CASSHRTASPPGEQYF. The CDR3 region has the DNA TGTGCCAGCAGCCATCGGACAGCTAGTCCTCCGGGGGAGCAGTACTTC.